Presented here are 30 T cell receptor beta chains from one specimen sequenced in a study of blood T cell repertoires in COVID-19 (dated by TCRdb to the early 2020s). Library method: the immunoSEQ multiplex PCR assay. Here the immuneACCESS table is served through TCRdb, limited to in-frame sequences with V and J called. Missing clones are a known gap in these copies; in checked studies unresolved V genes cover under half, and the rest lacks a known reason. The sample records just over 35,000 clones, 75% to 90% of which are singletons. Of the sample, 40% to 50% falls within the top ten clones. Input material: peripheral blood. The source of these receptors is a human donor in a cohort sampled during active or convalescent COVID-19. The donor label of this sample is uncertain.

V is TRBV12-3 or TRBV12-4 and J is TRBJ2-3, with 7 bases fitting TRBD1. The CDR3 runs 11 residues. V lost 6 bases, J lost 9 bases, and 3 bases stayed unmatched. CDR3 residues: CASSRQGTQYF. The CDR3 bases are TGTGCCAGCAGCAGACAGGGCACGCAGTATTTT.

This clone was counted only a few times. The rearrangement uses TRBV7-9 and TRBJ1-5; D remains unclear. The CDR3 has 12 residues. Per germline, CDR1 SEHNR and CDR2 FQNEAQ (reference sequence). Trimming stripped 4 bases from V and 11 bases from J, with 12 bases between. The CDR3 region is CASSSSIETQHF. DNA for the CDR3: TGTGCCAGCAGCTCCTCCATCGAGACCCAGCATTTT.

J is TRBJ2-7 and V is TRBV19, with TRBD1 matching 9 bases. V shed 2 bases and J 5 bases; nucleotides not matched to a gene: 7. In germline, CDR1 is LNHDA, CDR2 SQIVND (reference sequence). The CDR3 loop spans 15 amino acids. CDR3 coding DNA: TGTGCCAGTAGTATATTGGGACAGGGCAATGACGAGCAGTACTTC. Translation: CASSILGQGNDEQYF.

CDR3 residues: CATSIPGQGTDTQYF. The CDR3 DNA reads TGTGCCACCAGCATTCCGGGACAGGGCACAGATACGCAGTATTTT. The chain combines TRBV24-1 with TRBJ2-3; 8 bases align to TRBD1. CDR3 length equals 15 residues. CDR1 is KGHDR and CDR2 is SFDVKD in the germline V gene. Trimming cost V 7 bases and J 1 base; bases outside gene matches: 6.

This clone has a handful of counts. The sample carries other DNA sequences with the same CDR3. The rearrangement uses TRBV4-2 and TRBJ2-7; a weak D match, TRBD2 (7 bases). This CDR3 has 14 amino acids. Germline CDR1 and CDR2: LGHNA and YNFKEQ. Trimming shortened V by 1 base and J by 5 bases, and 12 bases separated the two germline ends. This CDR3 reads CASSQAGGRDEQYF. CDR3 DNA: TGTGCCAGCAGCCAAGCCGGGGGGCGGGACGAGCAGTACTTC.

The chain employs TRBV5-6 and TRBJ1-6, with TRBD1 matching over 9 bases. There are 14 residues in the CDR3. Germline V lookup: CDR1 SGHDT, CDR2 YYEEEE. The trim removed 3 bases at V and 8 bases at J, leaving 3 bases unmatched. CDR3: CASSWDREHSPLHF. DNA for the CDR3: TGTGCCAGCAGCTGGGACAGGGAACATTCACCCCTCCACTTT.

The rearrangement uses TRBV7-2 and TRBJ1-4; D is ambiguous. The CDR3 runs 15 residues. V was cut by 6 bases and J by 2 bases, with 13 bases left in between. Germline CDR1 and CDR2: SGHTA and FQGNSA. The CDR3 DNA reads TGTGCCAGCAGGTTACTTCAAGCCACTAATGAAAAACTGTTTTTT. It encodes CASRLLQATNEKLFF.

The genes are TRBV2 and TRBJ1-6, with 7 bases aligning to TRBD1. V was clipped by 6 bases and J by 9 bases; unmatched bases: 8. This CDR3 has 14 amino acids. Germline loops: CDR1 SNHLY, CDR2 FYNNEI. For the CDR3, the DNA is TGTGCCAGCAGCCGGGACAGACCCACTTCACCCCTCCACTTT. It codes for CASSRDRPTSPLHF.

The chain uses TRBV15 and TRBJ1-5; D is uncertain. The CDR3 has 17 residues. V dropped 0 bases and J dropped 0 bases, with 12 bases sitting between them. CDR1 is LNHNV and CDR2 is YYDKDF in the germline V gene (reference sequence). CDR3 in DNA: TGTGCCACCAGCAGAGACCCACAGACCTATAGCAATCAGCCCCAGCATTTT. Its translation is CATSRDPQTYSNQPQHF.

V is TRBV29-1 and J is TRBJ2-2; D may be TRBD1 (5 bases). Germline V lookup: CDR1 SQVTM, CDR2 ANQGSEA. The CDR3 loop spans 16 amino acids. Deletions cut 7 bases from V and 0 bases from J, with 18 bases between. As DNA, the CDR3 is TGCAGCGCCTGCGACAGTGCTATCGCGAACACCGGGGAGCTGTTTTTT. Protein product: CSACDSAIANTGELFF.

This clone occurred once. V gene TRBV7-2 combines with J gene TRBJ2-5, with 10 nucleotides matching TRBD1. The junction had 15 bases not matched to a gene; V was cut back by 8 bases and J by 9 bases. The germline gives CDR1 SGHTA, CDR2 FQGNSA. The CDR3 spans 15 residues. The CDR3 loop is CASAWDRGVRRSQYF. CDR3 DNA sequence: TGTGCCAGCGCATGGGACAGGGGAGTTCGGCGGTCCCAGTACTTC.

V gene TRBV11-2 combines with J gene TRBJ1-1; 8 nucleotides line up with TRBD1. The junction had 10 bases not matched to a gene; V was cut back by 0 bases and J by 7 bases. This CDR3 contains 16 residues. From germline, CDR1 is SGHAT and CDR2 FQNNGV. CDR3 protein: CASSLDSGQGANEAFF. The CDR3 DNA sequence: TGTGCCAGCAGCTTAGATTCAGGGCAGGGGGCGAATGAAGCTTTCTTT.

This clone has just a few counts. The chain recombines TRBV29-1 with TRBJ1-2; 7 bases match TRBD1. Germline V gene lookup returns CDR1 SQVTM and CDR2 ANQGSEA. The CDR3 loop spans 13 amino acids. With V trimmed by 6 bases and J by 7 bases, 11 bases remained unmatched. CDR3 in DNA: TGCAGCGTCGTTTCTGAGGGGGCTGGTGGCTACACCTTC. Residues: CSVVSEGAGGYTF.

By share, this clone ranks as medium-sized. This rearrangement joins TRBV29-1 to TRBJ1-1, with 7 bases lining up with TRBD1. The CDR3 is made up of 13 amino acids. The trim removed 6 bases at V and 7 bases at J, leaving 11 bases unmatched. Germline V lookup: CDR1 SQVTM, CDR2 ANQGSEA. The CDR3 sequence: CSVAGQPIVEAFF. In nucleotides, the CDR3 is TGCAGCGTCGCGGGACAGCCGATTGTTGAAGCTTTCTTT.

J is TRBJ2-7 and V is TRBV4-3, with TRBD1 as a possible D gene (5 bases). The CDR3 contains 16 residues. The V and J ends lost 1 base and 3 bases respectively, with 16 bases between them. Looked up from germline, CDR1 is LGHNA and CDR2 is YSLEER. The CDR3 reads CASSQGGQGKIYEQYF. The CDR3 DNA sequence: TGCGCCAGCAGCCAAGGTGGGCAGGGTAAAATCTACGAGCAGTACTTC.

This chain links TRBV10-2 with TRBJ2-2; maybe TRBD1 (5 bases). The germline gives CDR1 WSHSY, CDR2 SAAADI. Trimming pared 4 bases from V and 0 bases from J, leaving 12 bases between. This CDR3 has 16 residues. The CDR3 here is CASSGRGGSNTGELFF. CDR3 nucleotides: TGCGCCAGCAGTGGAAGGGGCGGATCGAACACCGGGGAGCTGTTTTTT.

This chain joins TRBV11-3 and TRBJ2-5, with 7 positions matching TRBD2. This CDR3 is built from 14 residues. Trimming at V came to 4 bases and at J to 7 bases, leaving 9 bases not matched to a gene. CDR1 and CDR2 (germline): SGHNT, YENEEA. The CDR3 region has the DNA TGTGCCAGCAGCTCATTAGCGGGTGGCTCGACCCAGTACTTC. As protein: CASSSLAGGSTQYF.

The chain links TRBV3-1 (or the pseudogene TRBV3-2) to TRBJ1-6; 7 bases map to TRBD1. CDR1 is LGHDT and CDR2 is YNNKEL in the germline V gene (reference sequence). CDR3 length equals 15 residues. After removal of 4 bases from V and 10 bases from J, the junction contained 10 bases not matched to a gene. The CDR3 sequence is CASSPDAGGYSPLHF. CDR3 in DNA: TGTGCCAGCAGCCCCGACGCAGGGGGGTACTCACCCCTCCACTTT.

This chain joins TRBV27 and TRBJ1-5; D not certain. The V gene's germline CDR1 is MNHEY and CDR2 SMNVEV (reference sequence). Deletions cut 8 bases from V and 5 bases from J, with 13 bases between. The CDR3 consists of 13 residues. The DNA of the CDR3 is TGTGCCAGCTTACCAGGAGGTTATCAGCCCCAGCATTTT. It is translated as CASLPGGYQPQHF.

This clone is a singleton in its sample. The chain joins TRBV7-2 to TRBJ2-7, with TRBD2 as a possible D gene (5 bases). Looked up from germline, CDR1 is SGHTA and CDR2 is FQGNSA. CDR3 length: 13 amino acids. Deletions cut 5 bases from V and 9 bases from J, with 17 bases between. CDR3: CASSRGREFWQYF. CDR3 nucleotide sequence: TGTGCCAGCAGCCGTGGACGGGAATTTTGGCAGTACTTC.

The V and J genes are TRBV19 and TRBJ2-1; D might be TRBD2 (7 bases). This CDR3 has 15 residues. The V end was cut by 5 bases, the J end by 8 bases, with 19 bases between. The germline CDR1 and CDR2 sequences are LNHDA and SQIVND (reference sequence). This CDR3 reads CASSSSRRGGDEQFF. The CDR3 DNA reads TGTGCCAGTAGTTCCTCGAGGAGGGGGGGCGATGAGCAGTTCTTC. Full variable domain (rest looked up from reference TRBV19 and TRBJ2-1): DGGITQSPKYLFRKEGQNVTLSCEQNLNHDAMYWYRQDPGQGLRLIYYSQIVNDFQKGDIAEGYSVSREKKESFPLTVTSAQKNPTAFYLCASSSSRRGGDEQFFGPGTRLTVL.

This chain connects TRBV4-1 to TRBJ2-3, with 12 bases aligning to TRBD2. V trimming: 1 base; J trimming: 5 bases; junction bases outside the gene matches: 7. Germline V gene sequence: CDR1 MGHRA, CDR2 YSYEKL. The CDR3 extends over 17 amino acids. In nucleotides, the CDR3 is TGCGCCAGCAGCCAAGGCCCCCCGGGACTAGCGGGAGATACGCAGTATTTT. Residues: CASSQGPPGLAGDTQYF.

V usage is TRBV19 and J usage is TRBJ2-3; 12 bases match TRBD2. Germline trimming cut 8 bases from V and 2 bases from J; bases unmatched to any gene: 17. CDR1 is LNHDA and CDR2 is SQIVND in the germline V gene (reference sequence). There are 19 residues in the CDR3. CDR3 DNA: TGTGCCAGTGCAGGGGCACTAGCGGGAGGACACCCCTCCACAGATACGCAGTATTTT. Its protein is CASAGALAGGHPSTDTQYF.

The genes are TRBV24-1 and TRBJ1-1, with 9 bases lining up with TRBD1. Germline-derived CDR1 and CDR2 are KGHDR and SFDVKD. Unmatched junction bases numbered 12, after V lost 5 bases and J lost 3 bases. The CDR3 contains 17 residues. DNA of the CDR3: TGTGCCACCAGTGGACGGACAGGGGAGGAAGGGTACACTGAAGCTTTCTTT. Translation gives CATSGRTGEEGYTEAFF.

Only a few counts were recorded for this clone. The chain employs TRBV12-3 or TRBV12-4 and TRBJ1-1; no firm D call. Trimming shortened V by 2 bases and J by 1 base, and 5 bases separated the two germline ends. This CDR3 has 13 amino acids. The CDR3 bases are TGTGCCAGCAGTTTAAACAGGAACACTGAAGCTTTCTTT. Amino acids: CASSLNRNTEAFF.

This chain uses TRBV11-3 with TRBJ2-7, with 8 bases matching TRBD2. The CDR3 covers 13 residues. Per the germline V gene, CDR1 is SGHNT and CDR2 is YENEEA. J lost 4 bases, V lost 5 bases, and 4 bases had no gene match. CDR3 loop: CASSGASGYEQYF. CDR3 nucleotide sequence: TGTGCCAGCAGCGGGGCTAGCGGGTACGAGCAGTACTTC.

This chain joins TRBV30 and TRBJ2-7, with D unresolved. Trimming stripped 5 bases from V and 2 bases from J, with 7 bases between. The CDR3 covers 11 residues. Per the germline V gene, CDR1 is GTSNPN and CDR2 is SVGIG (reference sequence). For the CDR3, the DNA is TGTGCCTGGCCATTCCCCTACGAGCAGTACTTC. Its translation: CAWPFPYEQYF.

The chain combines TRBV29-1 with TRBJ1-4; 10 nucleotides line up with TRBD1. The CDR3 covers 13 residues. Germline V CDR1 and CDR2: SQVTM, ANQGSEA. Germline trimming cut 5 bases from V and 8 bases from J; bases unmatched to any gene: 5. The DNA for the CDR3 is TGCAGCGTTCTGGGACAGGGGCAGGAAAAACTGTTTTTT. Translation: CSVLGQGQEKLFF.

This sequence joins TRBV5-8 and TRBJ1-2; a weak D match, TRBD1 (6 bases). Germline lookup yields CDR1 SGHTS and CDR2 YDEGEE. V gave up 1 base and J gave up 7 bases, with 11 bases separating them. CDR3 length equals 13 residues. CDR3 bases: TGTGCCAGCAGCTTGTTGGACAGTCGTGGCTACACCTTC. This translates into CASSLLDSRGYTF.

This CDR3 is CASSLGTSSYEQYF. CDR3 bases: TGTGCCAGCAGCCTCGGGACTTCCTCCTACGAGCAGTACTTC. The chain employs TRBV7-2 and TRBJ2-7; perhaps TRBD2 as D (6 bases). This CDR3 is built from 14 residues. Trimming stripped 5 bases from V and 0 bases from J, with 11 bases between. Germline CDR1 reads SGHTA; CDR2 reads FQGNSA.